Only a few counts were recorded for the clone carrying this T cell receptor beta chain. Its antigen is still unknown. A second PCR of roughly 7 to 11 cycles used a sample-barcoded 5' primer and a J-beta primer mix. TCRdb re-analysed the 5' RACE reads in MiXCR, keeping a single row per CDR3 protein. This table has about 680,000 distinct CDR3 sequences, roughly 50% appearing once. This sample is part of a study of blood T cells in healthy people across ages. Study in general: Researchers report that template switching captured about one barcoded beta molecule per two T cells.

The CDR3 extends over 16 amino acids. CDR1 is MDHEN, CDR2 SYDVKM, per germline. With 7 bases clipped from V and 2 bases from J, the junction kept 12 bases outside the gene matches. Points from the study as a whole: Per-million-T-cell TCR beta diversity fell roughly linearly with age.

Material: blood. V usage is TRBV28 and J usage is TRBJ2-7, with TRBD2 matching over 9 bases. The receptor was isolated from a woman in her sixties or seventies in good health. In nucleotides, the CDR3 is TGTGCCAGCACCCTAGGAGGGACTAGCCCCACCTACGAGCAGTACTTC. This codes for CASTLGGTSPTYEQYF.